This T cell receptor (beta chain) was captured in a study of blood T cell repertoires in COVID-19. Cohorts were based on clinical histories the participants reported. This CDR3 has 14 amino acids. V was pared by 1 base and J by 2 bases, with 7 bases between. CDR1 and CDR2 (germline): SGHNT, YENEEA. The data were produced by immunoSEQ multiplex PCR, yet TCRdb's version contains in-frame clones alone and is incomplete. The table shows approximately 200,000 clones, with roughly 87% occurring only once. The TCR was taken from a woman in her 40s with acute COVID-19. This sequence joins TRBV11-3 and TRBJ2-3, with D unresolved. Sequenced material: PBMCs or T cells enriched from blood (not recorded which). This CDR3 is CASSLGAPTDTQYF. The CDR3 nucleotides are TGTGCCAGCAGCTTAGGGGCGCCCACAGATACGCAGTATTTT.